This T cell receptor (beta chain) was sequenced for a study of T cell responses to AZD1222 COVID-19 vaccine. Regarding the study as a whole: The CD4 TCRs associated with vaccination extended across spike and predominated at 160-218 and 743-854. Reportedly, nearly half of unique spike TCRs recognized epitopes outside B.1.351/B.1.1.7 mutations.

In the case of this clone: What it recognizes is unknown.

In germline, CDR1 is WNHNN, CDR2 SYGVQD (reference sequence). This CDR3 spans 13 amino acids. Deletions cut 2 bases from V and 1 base from J, with 2 bases between. Produced via immunoSEQ multiplex PCR; TCRdb's table is partial and in-frame only. The sample holds tens of thousands of clones; 78% are singletons and the top ten take roughly 21%. Here the sequenced sample was peripheral blood, taken on day 0 of AZD1222 vaccination. This chain connects TRBV10-1 to TRBJ2-2; D gene ambiguous. The TCR sequence derives from an adult in good health. The CDR3 DNA follows: TGCGCCAGCAGTGAGAGGAACACCGGGGAGCTGTTTTTT. This sequence encodes CASSERNTGELFF.